This T cell receptor (beta chain) came from a study of shared clonotypes between healthy human individuals. Overall study context: The donor group consisted of a couple of women and three men, aged 18 to 49.

CD45RA+ naive and CD45RA-negative memory subsets were separated from CD4+ cells. Trimming removed 5 bases at V and 8 bases at J, with 15 bases between. This CDR3 is 13 amino acids long. Germline assignment: CDR1 SGHVS and CDR2 FQNEAQ. Assay execution proceeded at the deep level. Produced via immunoSEQ multiplex PCR; TCRdb's table is partial and in-frame only. Of roughly 760,000 clones listed, roughly 70% were seen once; the top ten hold roughly 1.7%. The sequence derives from a woman aged 30 to 39 in good health. J is TRBJ1-2 and V is TRBV7-8, with D perhaps matching TRBD1 (5 bases). The sample comprised memory CD4+ T cells sorted from blood. Regarding subset: CD45RA-negative fraction. The CDR3 loop is CASSRGTAGGYTF. The CDR3 DNA sequence: TGTGCCAGCAGCCGCGGGACGGCGGGGGGCTACACCTTC.